The 25 T cell receptor beta chains listed next were all sequenced from one sample in a study of somatic mutations in cytotoxic T cells in rheumatoid arthritis. Profiled with immunoSEQ multiplex PCR; TCRdb holds only in-frame clones, not every one. The table has thousands of clones, 74% seen once. The sample comprised CD8+ T cells sorted from blood. All receptors come from an adult with rheumatoid arthritis.

The sample holds a few counts of this clone. This chain connects TRBV6-5 to TRBJ2-7; D is possibly TRBD2 (6 bases). Between the trimmed V and J ends, which lost 2 bases and 7 bases, there was a span of 18 bases. This CDR3 region has 15 residues. Per the germline V gene, CDR1 is MNHEY and CDR2 is SVGAGI. The CDR3 region has the DNA TGTGCCAGCAGTTACACTCGGTTGGGGGAGGAAGAGCAGTACTTC. This gives the protein CASSYTRLGEEEQYF.

This clone was counted only a few times. The chain has TRBV28 and TRBJ2-7; perhaps TRBD1 as D (5 bases). Trimming stripped 3 bases from V and 4 bases from J, with 16 bases between. There are 15 residues in the CDR3. The germline CDR1 and CDR2 sequences are MDHEN and SYDVKM. The CDR3 here is CASSLGPWGQYEQYF. The CDR3 DNA reads as TGTGCCAGCAGTTTGGGTCCCTGGGGCCAGTACGAGCAGTACTTC.

This chain joins TRBV5-6 and TRBJ2-2; 11 positions match TRBD2. Losses at the gene ends were 4 bases for V and 3 bases for J; bases not matched to a gene: 8. This CDR3 has 17 amino acids. Germline assignment: CDR1 SGHDT and CDR2 YYEEEE. The CDR3 DNA follows: TGTGCCAGCAGCCCCGGGACTAGCGGAGCTTACACCGGGGAGCTGTTTTTT. It translates to CASSPGTSGAYTGELFF.

The chain uses TRBV6-5 and TRBJ1-1; TRBD1 matches 7 bases. In germline, CDR1 is MNHEY, CDR2 SVGAGI. With 4 bases clipped from V and 5 bases from J, the junction kept 4 bases outside the gene matches. CDR3 length equals 13 residues. The CDR3, as DNA: TGTGCCAGCAGTTGGGCAGGGGGAACTGAAGCTTTCTTT. Encoded protein: CASSWAGGTEAFF.

The genes are TRBV6-4 and TRBJ2-3; D possibly corresponds to TRBD1 (6 bases). The V and J ends lost 0 bases and 1 base respectively, with 11 bases between them. The CDR3 length is 16 residues. Germline V gene lookup returns CDR1 MRHNA and CDR2 SNTAGT. CDR3 loop: CASSDSFEGGTDTQYF. The DNA of the CDR3 is TGTGCCAGCAGTGACTCGTTCGAGGGGGGCACAGATACGCAGTATTTT.

V and J are TRBV5-1 and TRBJ2-3; 7 bases are a match to TRBD2. The CDR3 consists of 17 residues. The V and J ends lost 1 base and 4 bases, in that order; junction bases with no gene match: 12. The germline CDR1 and CDR2 sequences are SGHRS and YFSETQ. The CDR3: CASSLSDYGGSADTQYF. CDR3 DNA sequence: TGCGCCAGCAGCTTGTCGGATTACGGGGGGAGCGCAGATACGCAGTATTTT.

V gene TRBV11-3 combines with J gene TRBJ2-1, with 9 bases fitting TRBD2. The CDR3 loop spans 17 amino acids. With 5 bases clipped from V and 7 bases from J, the junction kept 15 bases outside the gene matches. Germline V gene sequence: CDR1 SGHNT, CDR2 YENEEA. The CDR3 protein is CASSPLERGAEGNEQFF. The CDR3 DNA sequence: TGTGCCAGCAGCCCTCTCGAGCGGGGGGCCGAGGGGAATGAGCAGTTCTTC.

This chain joins TRBV27 and TRBJ2-7; 8 nucleotides agree with TRBD1. The CDR3 runs 11 residues. V gave up 8 bases and J gave up 5 bases; unmatched junction bases: 2. Germline CDR1 reads MNHEY; CDR2 reads SMNVEV (reference sequence). This chain's CDR3 is CASRDRHEQYF. The CDR3 DNA reads TGTGCCAGCCGGGACAGGCACGAGCAGTACTTC.

This chain joins TRBV30 and TRBJ2-5, with D uncertain. Germline V CDR1 and CDR2: GTSNPN, SVGIG (reference sequence). The CDR3 is 13 residues long. The V and J ends lost 0 bases and 5 bases respectively, with 10 bases between them. CDR3 residues: CAWSVAPVETQYF. The DNA of the CDR3 is TGTGCCTGGAGTGTAGCCCCCGTCGAGACCCAGTACTTC.

The rearrangement uses TRBV29-1 and TRBJ2-1; D may be TRBD2 (6 bases). The germline gives CDR1 SQVTM, CDR2 ANQGSEA. The CDR3 length is 12 residues. Trimming cost V 3 bases and J 10 bases, with 13 bases left between them. As DNA, the CDR3 is TGCAGCGTTGAGGGGCGGGGCGGGGAGCAGTTCTTC. Residues: CSVEGRGGEQFF.

CDR3 region: CASSQYRGVGEKLFF. Written as DNA, the CDR3 is TGTGCCAGCAGCCAATACAGGGGAGTCGGTGAAAAACTGTTTTTT. V is TRBV9 and J is TRBJ1-4; 7 bases are a match to TRBD1. The germline CDR1 and CDR2 sequences are SGDLS and YYNGEE. The CDR3 sequence is 15 residues long. V was clipped by 4 bases and J by 7 bases; unmatched bases: 10.

The chain recombines TRBV19 with TRBJ1-1; 7 bases are shared with TRBD1. V lost 8 bases, J lost 3 bases, and 9 bases stayed unmatched. Germline lookup yields CDR1 LNHDA and CDR2 SQIVND (reference sequence). CDR3 length equals 14 residues. CDR3 amino acids: CASRDRVADTEAFF. The CDR3, as DNA: TGTGCCAGTCGAGACAGGGTGGCTGACACTGAAGCTTTCTTT.

The rearrangement links TRBV5-1 to TRBJ1-4; D is uncertain. This CDR3 comprises 14 residues. V was pared by 3 bases and J by 0 bases, with 6 bases between. CDR1 is SGHRS, CDR2 YFSETQ, per germline. The CDR3 DNA reads as TGCGCCAGCAGCTGGGTTGCAACTAATGAAAAACTGTTTTTT. Translated: CASSWVATNEKLFF.

The V and J genes are TRBV5-1 and TRBJ2-6, with unresolved D. V shed 0 bases and J shed 2 bases, with 18 bases lying between them. CDR3 length: 19 amino acids. Germline V gives CDR1 SGHRS, CDR2 YFSETQ. Here the CDR3 reads CASSLALSRTQTGANVLTF. DNA of the CDR3: TGCGCCAGCAGCTTGGCCCTTTCTCGCACCCAAACTGGGGCCAACGTCCTGACTTTC.

This chain uses TRBV5-5 with TRBJ2-7; the D gene is possibly TRBD2 (6 bases). Trimming took 1 base from V and 4 from J, leaving 12 bases between them. CDR1 is SGHKS and CDR2 is YYEKEE in the germline V gene (reference sequence). The CDR3 contains 14 residues. CDR3 in DNA: TGTGCCAGCAGCTTGTCGAACGGGGGTTACGAGCAGTACTTC. It yields the protein CASSLSNGGYEQYF. Supplemented by reference TRBV5-5 and TRBJ2-7, the full variable domain reads DAGVTQSPTHLIKTRGQQVTLRCSPISGHKSVSWYQQVLGQGPQFIFQYYEKEERGRGNFPDRFSARQFPNYSSELNVNALLLGDSALYLCASSLSNGGYEQYFGPGTRLTVT.

The sample holds one count of this clone. The V gene is TRBV5-4, the J gene TRBJ1-2; 12 nucleotides match TRBD1. The V gene end was trimmed by 3 bases and the J gene end by 4 bases; junction bases not matched to a gene: 13. The CDR3 length is 18 residues. The germline CDR1 and CDR2 sequences are SGHNT and YYREEE (reference sequence). For the CDR3, the DNA is TGTGCCAGCAGCTGGGGGTCGGGACAGGGGGCGCAAGTCTATGGCTACACCTTC. It codes for CASSWGSGQGAQVYGYTF.

This clone was counted between two and nine times. The chain uses TRBV19 and TRBJ1-1, with 7 nucleotides matching TRBD1. With V trimmed by 8 bases and J by 5 bases, 8 bases remained unmatched. The CDR3 is 13 residues long. The germline V gene encodes CDR1 LNHDA and CDR2 SQIVND (reference sequence). CDR3 in amino acids: CASRATGLTEAFF. CDR3 nucleotide sequence: TGTGCCAGTCGTGCGACAGGGTTAACTGAAGCTTTCTTT.

This chain connects TRBV9 to TRBJ1-3; no definite D call. The germline V gene has CDR1 SGDLS and CDR2 YYNGEE. There are 16 residues in the CDR3. Trimming pared 4 bases from V and 1 base from J, leaving 15 bases between. The CDR3 nucleotides are TGTGCCAGCAGCATGACACTCTATAGTTCTGGAAACACCATATATTTT. Protein sequence: CASSMTLYSSGNTIYF. Supplemented by reference TRBV9 and TRBJ1-3, the full variable domain reads DSGVTQTPKHLITATGQRVTLRCSPRSGDLSVYWYQQSLDQGLQFLIQYYNGEERAKGNILERFSAQQFPDLHSELNLSSLELGDSALYFCASSMTLYSSGNTIYFGEGSWLTVV.

Points on this clone: At one end, the junction sequence differs from germline, possibly due to a read error. The genes are TRBV27 and TRBJ2-7; TRBD2 matches at 11 bases. CDR3 length: 16 amino acids. The germline CDR1 and CDR2 sequences are MNHEY and SMNVEV (reference sequence). The chain's CDR3 is CASSLWASGGSYEQCF. The DNA for the CDR3 is TGTGCCAGCAGTTTGTGGGCTAGCGGGGGGTCCTACGAGCAGTGCTTC.

This chain connects TRBV28 to TRBJ2-1; D tentatively reads TRBD1 or TRBD2 (6 bases each). Germline V gives CDR1 MDHEN, CDR2 SYDVKM. This CDR3 comprises 15 residues. Trimming cost V 6 bases and J 8 bases, with 20 bases left between them. The CDR3 DNA sequence: TGTGCCAGCAGGCGGACATGGGGGGCTTTGGATGAGCAGTTCTTC. This gives the protein CASRRTWGALDEQFF.

The chain couples TRBV4-3 to TRBJ1-2, with a weak D call TRBD1 (6 bases). CDR1 is LGHNA, CDR2 YSLEER, per germline. The V end lost 1 base, the J end lost 8 bases, and 17 bases lay between the germline ends. CDR3 length: 15 residues. For the CDR3, the DNA is TGCGCCAGCAGCCAAGGACTATCAGGGGAATGGGGCTACACCTTC. Translating it yields CASSQGLSGEWGYTF.

The V and J genes are TRBV7-9 and TRBJ1-1, with D possibly being TRBD1 (6 bases). Germline V gives CDR1 SEHNR, CDR2 FQNEAQ (reference sequence). V lost 5 bases to trimming and J lost 4 bases, with 11 bases between them. The CDR3 loop spans 13 amino acids. CDR3 residues: CASSPGQITEAFF. In DNA, the CDR3 is TGTGCCAGCAGCCCCGGACAGATCACTGAAGCTTTCTTT.

The chain has TRBV5-6 and TRBJ1-4; maybe TRBD1 (5 bases). Trimming took off 5 bases at V and 3 bases at J, with 14 bases between the two ends. The CDR3 sequence is 15 residues long. Germline CDR1 SGHDT, CDR2 YYEEEE. CDR3 sequence: CASSWGELPNEKLFF. CDR3 nucleotides: TGTGCCAGCAGTTGGGGGGAACTACCTAATGAAAAACTGTTTTTT.

The V gene is TRBV5-1, the J gene TRBJ1-2; unclear D gene. Trimming shortened V by 0 bases and J by 8 bases, and 14 bases separated the two germline ends. This CDR3 has 14 amino acids. Germline CDR1 and CDR2: SGHRS and YFSETQ. CDR3 bases: TGCGCCAGCAGCTTGGGGGTGGCGTCAGGAGGCTACACCTTC. Protein sequence: CASSLGVASGGYTF. The variable domain in full, with the rest retrieved from reference TRBV5-1 and TRBJ1-2, is KAGVTQTPRYLIKTRGQQVTLSCSPISGHRSVSWYQQTPGQGLQFLFEYFSETQRNKGNFPGRFSGRQFSNSRSEMNVSTLELGDSALYLCASSLGVASGGYTFGSGTRLTVV.

V usage is TRBV19 and J usage is TRBJ2-1; D is possibly TRBD2 (6 bases). The CDR3 has 14 residues. V was cut by 7 bases and J by 4 bases, with 14 bases left in between. Germline V gene data show CDR1 as LNHDA and CDR2 as SQIVND (reference sequence). As DNA, the CDR3 is TGTGCCAGTACCCGGGGTAGCGGTTACAATGAGCAGTTCTTC. Translation gives CASTRGSGYNEQFF.